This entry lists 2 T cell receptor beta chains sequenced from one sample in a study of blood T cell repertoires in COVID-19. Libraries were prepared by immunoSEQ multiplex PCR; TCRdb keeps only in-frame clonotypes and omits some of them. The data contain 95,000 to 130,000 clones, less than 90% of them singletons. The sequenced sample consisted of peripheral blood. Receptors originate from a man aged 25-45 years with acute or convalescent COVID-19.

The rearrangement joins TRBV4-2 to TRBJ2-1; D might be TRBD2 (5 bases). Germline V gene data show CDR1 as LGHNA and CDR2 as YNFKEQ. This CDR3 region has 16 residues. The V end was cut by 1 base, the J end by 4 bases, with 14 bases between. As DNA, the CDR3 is TGTGCCAGCAGCCAAGTGATGGACTTAACTTACAATGAGCAGTTCTTC. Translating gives CASSQVMDLTYNEQFF.

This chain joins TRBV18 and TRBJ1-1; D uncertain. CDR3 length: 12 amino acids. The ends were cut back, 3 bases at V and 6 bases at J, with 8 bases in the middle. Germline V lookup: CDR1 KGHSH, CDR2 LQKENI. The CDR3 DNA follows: TGTGCCAGCTCACCGGCGGGTGCTGAAGCTTTCTTT. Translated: CASSPAGAEAFF. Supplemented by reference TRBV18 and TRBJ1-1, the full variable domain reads NAGVMQNPRHLVRRRGQEARLRCSPMKGHSHVYWYRQLPEEGLKFMVYLQKENIIDESGMPKERFSAEFPKEGPSILRIQQVVRGDSAAYFCASSPAGAEAFFGQGTRLTVV.